This TCR beta chain was documented in a study of neoadjuvant anti-PD-1 for oral cavity cancer. This CDR3 has 14 residues. CDR1 and CDR2 from the germline V gene are SGHAT and FQNNGV. Trimming left V 5 bases short and J 0 bases short, with 10 bases between. Sample time point: after neoadjuvant nivolumab, at surgical resection. Patients had HPV-negative, locally advanced oral cavity squamous cell carcinoma. Of note for this clone: No antigen is known for it.

Generated by immunoSEQ multiplex PCR, the TCRdb table keeps only in-frame clones and is missing some. The data show about 42,000 clones, around 79% seen once. General study findings and limits: Pretreatment Treg/Th17 ratio correlated inversely with post-treatment tumor clonality.

The gene calls are TRBV11-2 and TRBJ1-1; no firm D call. The clonotype originates from a person aged 40 to 85 with oral cavity squamous cell carcinoma. The source was PBMCs, collected after nivolumab (anti-PD-1) treatment. CDR3 amino acids: CASSLNRLNTEAFF. The CDR3 DNA reads TGTGCCAGCAGCCTTAACAGACTGAACACTGAAGCTTTCTTT. The variable domain in full, completed from reference TRBV11-2 and TRBJ1-1, reads EAGVAQSPRYKIIEKRQSVAFWCNPISGHATLYWYQQILGQGPKLLIQFQNNGVVDDSQLPKDRFSAERLKGVDSTLKIQPAKLEDSAVYLCASSLNRLNTEAFFGQGTRLTVV.